The rows below give T cell receptor beta chains drawn from one sample of a study of radiation and T cells in renal cell carcinoma. Data came from immunoSEQ multiplex PCR; TCRdb stores just in-frame clones and leaves some out. The table shows some 44,000 clones, with around four fifths occurring only once. The sequencing here drew on blood, taken from a patient whose treatment included radiotherapy and nephrectomy. These receptors were taken from a woman in her sixties or seventies with renal cell carcinoma. Each CDR3 is given with its conserved first and last residue. The order of the fields is J gene, D gene, clone size, V gene, CDR3 DNA, CDR3 protein. A D gene is named only where the DNA matches it firmly. Not all rows give a size; the values are once, few, many and, for expanded clones, a class.

TRBJ2-1,-,-,TRBV4-1,TGCGCCAGCAGCCAAGGGGTATACCGTAAGTTCTCTGGATTGATCGGTGAGCAGTTCTTC,CASSQGVYRKFSGLIGEQFF
TRBJ1-1,-,few,TRBV5-1,TGCGCCAGCAGCGCCGGACAGCAGAACACTGAAGCTTTCTTT,CASSAGQQNTEAFF
TRBJ2-7,-,-,TRBV6-1,TGTGCCAGCACCTCGGGCTCCTACGAGCAGTACTTC,CASTSGSYEQYF
TRBJ2-3,-,-,TRBV9,TGTGCCAGCAGCGTGCCAGCGGAGACAGATACGCAGTATTTT,CASSVPAETDTQYF
TRBJ2-1,-,-,TRBV7-2,TGTGCCAGCAGCACCCTCGGCGGAGGCGCCAATGAGCAGTTCTTC,CASSTLGGGANEQFF
TRBJ2-7,-,-,TRBV7-8,TGTGCCAGCAGCTTAATGAGACTGGGTTCGAAGTACGAGCAGTACTTC,CASSLMRLGSKYEQYF
TRBJ2-5,-,-,TRBV21-1,TGTGCCAGCAGCAAAGTTAGCGGGAGGGCCTCCAGGGGCGAGACCCAGTACTTC,CASSKVSGRASRGETQYF
TRBJ2-7,-,-,TRBV9,TGTGCCAGCAGCGTAGTGGAGAGGTTGGGGGGCTACGAGCAGTACTTC,CASSVVERLGGYEQYF
TRBJ1-1,-,-,TRBV5-4,TGTGCCAGCAGCTTGGGTTCTAGTAGTTTCACTGAAGCTTTCTTT,CASSLGSSSFTEAFF
TRBJ1-3,-,-,TRBV4-1,TGCGCCAGCAGCCAAGATGGGCAGACTGGAAACACCATATATTTT,CASSQDGQTGNTIYF
TRBJ1-2,-,-,TRBV4-2,TGTGCCAGCAGCCAAGATGGGGGGCAGTCCAACTATGGCTACACCTTC,CASSQDGGQSNYGYTF
TRBJ1-2,-,-,TRBV7-9,TGTGCCAGCAGCTTAGCGCCAGGGGATGGCTACACCTTC,CASSLAPGDGYTF
TRBJ2-7,-,-,TRBV6-6,TGTGCCAGCAGGGGCGAGGTAGCCTACGAGCAGTACTTC,CASRGEVAYEQYF
TRBJ2-7,TRBD2,-,TRBV7-2,TGTGCCAGCAGCTTAGGGGCGGGAGCGGGCGAGCAGTACTTC,CASSLGAGAGEQYF
TRBJ2-2,-,once,TRBV4-2,TGTGCCAGCAGCCCGACCCAAAGTGTAGGGGGGCAAGACACCGGGGAGCTGTTTTTT,CASSPTQSVGGQDTGELFF
TRBJ2-2,-,-,TRBV7-3,TGTGCCAGCAGCTTAACAGCAGGGGTCCTCGCGAACACCGGGGAGCTGTTTTTT,CASSLTAGVLANTGELFF
TRBJ1-2,-,-,TRBV6-5,TGTGCCAGCAGTTACTCTGGTAAAGGGTTGTATGGCTACACCTTC,CASSYSGKGLYGYTF
TRBJ1-5,TRBD1,-,TRBV6-1,TGTGCCAGCAGTGAACAGGGGGGGAATCAGCCCCAGCATTTT,CASSEQGGNQPQHF
TRBJ2-7,TRBD2,-,TRBV6-1,TGTGCCACCTACAATCCCAGCGGGGGCCGCGGAGAGCAGTACTTC,CATYNPSGGRGEQYF
TRBJ2-7,-,-,TRBV2,TGTGCCAGCACCGAAGGGGCTAGTCAAACCTACGAGCAGTACTTC,CASTEGASQTYEQYF
TRBJ1-2,-,-,TRBV7-9,TGTGCCAGCAGCTTAGTAGACGACGGGTACGGGGGCTACACCTTC,CASSLVDDGYGGYTF
TRBJ2-5,-,-,TRBV27,TGTGCCAGCAGTTTACGGACAGTGGGGGAGACCCAGTACTTC,CASSLRTVGETQYF
TRBJ2-2,-,-,TRBV7-2,TGTGCCAGCAGCTCCCTGGCGGGGCTGTTTTTT,CASSSLAGLFF
TRBJ1-1,-,-,TRBV23-1,TGCGCCAGCAGTCAATGGGGGCGGGTGAACACTGAAGCTTTCTTT,CASSQWGRVNTEAFF
TRBJ2-5,-,-,TRBV20-1,TGCAGTGCCGACCAGGGGGAGACCCAGTACTTC,CSADQGETQYF
TRBJ2-3,-,few,TRBV28,TGTGCCAGCAGTTCCGTTGGCCTCACAGATACGCAGTATTTT,CASSSVGLTDTQYF
TRBJ1-5,-,-,TRBV15,TGTGCCACCAGCAGAGACCAGGTTCGGAATCAGCCCCAGCATTTT,CATSRDQVRNQPQHF
TRBJ2-5,-,-,TRBV11-2,TGTGCCAGCAGCTTAGGCCCGGGAAAACAAGAGACCCAGTACTTC,CASSLGPGKQETQYF
TRBJ1-5,-,few,TRBV27,TGTGCCAGCGGCGGTCCTAACAATCAGCCCCAGCATTTT,CASGGPNNQPQHF
TRBJ2-4,-,-,TRBV27,TGTGCCAGCACCTTACCCAGGGCCGAAAACATTCAGTACTTC,CASTLPRAENIQYF
TRBJ2-7,-,-,TRBV5-4,TGTGCCAGCAGCTTGCAAGGAAGCTCCTACGAGCAGTACTTC,CASSLQGSSYEQYF